What follows describes a single T cell receptor (beta chain). The V gene lost 2 bases and the J gene lost 6 bases, with 22 bases spanning the gap. This CDR3 has 18 amino acids. Per the germline V gene, CDR1 is SEHNR and CDR2 is FQNEAQ (reference sequence). The sample is drawn from a study of cytomegalovirus exposure and HLA in healthy donors. It was with 60 Vbeta and 13 Jbeta primers that the PCR ran. TCRdb's table, derived via immunoSEQ multiplex PCR, lists solely in-frame clones and lacks some. In the table there are 90,000 to 120,000 clones, more than 70% of which are singletons. This chain connects TRBV7-9 to TRBJ1-4; D might be TRBD1 (5 bases). The specimen sequenced was PBMCs. This receptor was obtained from a man aged 18 to 29 in good health and CMV-seronegative. In DNA form, the CDR3 reads TGTGCCAGCAGCTTACCACTAACCAAGGGGCGCGTAGATGAAAAACTGTTTTTT. This encodes CASSLPLTKGRVDEKLFF.